This T cell receptor (beta chain) comes out of a study of cytomegalovirus exposure and HLA in healthy donors. PCR primers comprised 60 Vbeta and 13 Jbeta primers. TCRdb's copy holds only in-frame clones and misses some; the assay was immunoSEQ multiplex PCR. The sample totals roughly 50,000 clones. The sample was PBMCs. The source of this sequence is a woman aged 55-70 years in good health and CMV-seropositive.

Here the CDR3 reads CASSFMDRGTSGELFF. The CDR3, as DNA: TGTGCCAGCAGCTTCATGGACAGGGGAACGTCCGGGGAGCTGTTTTTT. The rearrangement links TRBV7-6 to TRBJ2-2, with 9 bases identical to TRBD1. Looked up from germline, CDR1 is SGHVS and CDR2 is FNYEAQ. V gave up 3 bases and J gave up 6 bases; unmatched junction bases: 8. The CDR3 has 16 amino acids.